Included here is one T cell receptor (beta chain) sequence, with context. Antigen unknown. These data belong to a study of cytomegalovirus exposure and HLA in healthy donors. Study as a whole: Findings of an earlier analysis included 90 million to 120 million unique TCR beta sequences from 180 million or so T cells. Notes on the study in general: Presence/absence comparisons presumed near-even sequencing depth among donors. For most subjects, TCR beta sequences were reported to predict HLA-A and HLA-B alleles with accuracy.

Germline values: CDR1 SNHLY, CDR2 FYNNEI. V lost 3 bases to trimming and J lost 3 bases, with 12 bases between them. This CDR3 has 14 amino acids. The PCR had 60 Vbeta and 13 Jbeta primers. TCRdb keeps only in-frame clones here, not all; method: immunoSEQ multiplex PCR. The sample includes about 120,000 clones, 55% to 75% of them seen just once. This sequence was found in a man aged 25-45 years in good health and CMV-seropositive. Material for sequencing was PBMCs. This chain uses TRBV2 with TRBJ2-7, with D maybe TRBD1 (5 bases). CDR3 sequence (DNA): TGTGCCAGCAGTGAGCAGGGAAGCTTCTACGAGCAGTACTTC. It codes for CASSEQGSFYEQYF. Using reference TRBV2 and TRBJ2-7 for the parts outside the CDR3, the full variable domain is EPEVTQTPSHQVTQMGQEVILRCVPISNHLYFYWYRQILGQKVEFLVSFYNNEISEKSEIFDDQFSVERPDGSNFTLKIRSTKLEDSAMYFCASSEQGSFYEQYFGPGTRLTVT.